This is a list of T cell receptor beta chains from one sample in a study of blood T cells in healthy people across ages. TCRdb called the 5' RACE reads again in MiXCR, with one record for every CDR3 protein. The sample yields around 580,000 distinct CDR3 sequences, roughly 43% seen once. The sequencing input was blood. The receptors here all came from an older man in good health. Both conserved end residues are part of each CDR3. The D gene is left open where the match is weak. Clone size, where shown, is once, few, many, or a class for clones that have expanded.

d_call: -; v_call: TRBV20-1; clone_size: -; j_call: TRBJ2-3; cdr3_aa: CSARDVGGPFPDTQYF; cdr3_nt: TGCAGTGCTAGAGATGTGGGGGGGCCTTTTCCAGATACGCAGTATTTT
d_call: TRBD2; v_call: TRBV20-1; clone_size: -; j_call: TRBJ2-2; cdr3_aa: CSTREAGDTGELFF; cdr3_nt: TGCAGTACTAGAGAAGCGGGAGACACCGGGGAGCTGTTTTTT
d_call: -; v_call: TRBV4-1; clone_size: -; j_call: TRBJ1-2; cdr3_aa: CASSQGTTAHYGYTF; cdr3_nt: TGCGCCAGCAGCCAGGGGACAACGGCCCACTATGGCTACACCTTC
d_call: -; v_call: TRBV6-5; clone_size: -; j_call: TRBJ2-7; cdr3_aa: CASRTGTVDYEQYF; cdr3_nt: TGTGCCAGCAGGACTGGGACCGTAGACTACGAGCAGTACTTC
d_call: TRBD2; v_call: TRBV20-1; clone_size: -; j_call: TRBJ2-5; cdr3_aa: CSARRGGAGTQETQYF; cdr3_nt: TGCAGTGCTAGACGGGGAGGGGCAGGTACCCAAGAGACCCAGTACTTC
d_call: -; v_call: TRBV7-9; clone_size: -; j_call: TRBJ1-4; cdr3_aa: CDSSLGGMAEKLFF; cdr3_nt: TGTGACAGCAGCTTAGGGGGGATGGCTGAAAAACTGTTTTTT
d_call: -; v_call: TRBV29-1; clone_size: -; j_call: TRBJ1-1; cdr3_aa: CSWVGVGEAFF; cdr3_nt: TGCAGCTGGGTGGGAGTCGGAGAGGCTTTCTTT
d_call: -; v_call: TRBV20-1; clone_size: many; j_call: TRBJ2-5; cdr3_aa: CSASHYQNEQYF; cdr3_nt: TGCAGTGCTAGCCATTATCAAAATGAGCAGTACTTC
d_call: TRBD1; v_call: TRBV7-2; clone_size: -; j_call: TRBJ2-1; cdr3_aa: CASSPIGGTGIEQFF; cdr3_nt: TGTGCCAGCAGCCCAATCGGGGGGACAGGGATTGAGCAGTTCTTC
d_call: TRBD2; v_call: TRBV12-3/TRBV12-4; clone_size: -; j_call: TRBJ2-6; cdr3_aa: CTSSTRFGLATGANVLTF; cdr3_nt: TGTACCAGCAGTACTCGCTTTGGACTAGCAACTGGGGCCAACGTCCTGACTTTC
d_call: -; v_call: TRBV20-1; clone_size: few; j_call: TRBJ1-2; cdr3_aa: CSARVISGGAGEGYTF; cdr3_nt: TGCAGTGCTAGAGTCATATCCGGGGGCGCGGGAGAAGGCTACACCTTC
d_call: -; v_call: TRBV6-6; clone_size: few; j_call: TRBJ1-1; cdr3_aa: CASSSEGRNTEAFF; cdr3_nt: TGTGCCAGCAGTTCCGAGGGCAGGAACACTGAAGCTTTCTTT
d_call: -; v_call: TRBV6-6; clone_size: -; j_call: TRBJ1-1; cdr3_aa: CASSYGQSWSTDTEAFF; cdr3_nt: TGTGCCAGCAGTTACGGTCAGTCTTGGAGTACTGACACTGAAGCTTTCTTT
d_call: TRBD2; v_call: TRBV20-1; clone_size: few; j_call: TRBJ2-2; cdr3_aa: CSARTSAGELFF; cdr3_nt: TGCAGTGCTAGGACTAGCGCCGGGGAGCTGTTTTTT
d_call: -; v_call: TRBV19; clone_size: -; j_call: TRBJ2-5; cdr3_aa: CASSMSAMEKETQYF; cdr3_nt: TGTGCCAGTAGTATGAGCGCGATGGAAAAAGAGACCCAGTACTTC
d_call: -; v_call: TRBV6-5; clone_size: few; j_call: TRBJ1-2; cdr3_aa: CASWRQNYGYTF; cdr3_nt: TGTGCCTCCTGGAGACAGAACTATGGCTACACCTTC
d_call: -; v_call: TRBV27; clone_size: few; j_call: TRBJ2-7; cdr3_aa: CASSHDTTGEQYF; cdr3_nt: TGTGCCAGCAGTCACGACACGACAGGCGAGCAGTACTTC
d_call: TRBD2; v_call: TRBV3-1; clone_size: once; j_call: TRBJ2-1; cdr3_aa: CASSPHGTSGYNERFF; cdr3_nt: TGTGCCAGCAGCCCACACGGTACTAGCGGGTACAATGAGCGGTTCTTC
d_call: -; v_call: TRBV4-3; clone_size: -; j_call: TRBJ2-3; cdr3_aa: CASSQDGSLTAQYF; cdr3_nt: TGCGCCAGCAGCCAAGATGGTAGCCTAACCGCGCAGTATTTT
d_call: -; v_call: TRBV7-2; clone_size: -; j_call: TRBJ2-5; cdr3_aa: CASSRGVGTQYF; cdr3_nt: TGTGCCAGCAGCCGAGGGGTTGGGACCCAGTACTTC
d_call: -; v_call: TRBV20-1; clone_size: -; j_call: TRBJ2-7; cdr3_aa: CSATTGTLTYEQYF; cdr3_nt: TGCAGTGCTACCACCGGGACTCTTACCTACGAGCAGTACTTC
d_call: -; v_call: TRBV11-2; clone_size: many; j_call: TRBJ2-7; cdr3_aa: CASSLASDYEQYF; cdr3_nt: TGTGCCAGCAGCTTAGCTTCAGACTACGAGCAGTACTTC
d_call: TRBD2; v_call: TRBV7-9; clone_size: -; j_call: TRBJ2-3; cdr3_aa: CASSPGLADTDTQYF; cdr3_nt: TGTGCCAGCAGCCCGGGACTAGCGGACACAGATACGCAGTATTTT
d_call: -; v_call: TRBV27; clone_size: -; j_call: TRBJ2-1; cdr3_aa: CASSVGGPPYNEQFF; cdr3_nt: TGTGCCAGCAGCGTGGGGGGGCCCCCCTACAATGAGCAGTTCTTC
d_call: TRBD2; v_call: TRBV12-3/TRBV12-4; clone_size: -; j_call: TRBJ2-7; cdr3_aa: CASSGLAGTYEQYF; cdr3_nt: TGTGCCAGCTCCGGACTAGCGGGGACCTACGAGCAGTACTTC
d_call: -; v_call: TRBV12-3/TRBV12-4; clone_size: few; j_call: TRBJ2-7; cdr3_aa: CASSSANRVTNEQYF; cdr3_nt: TGTGCCAGCAGTTCCGCAAACAGGGTAACCAACGAGCAGTACTTC
d_call: -; v_call: TRBV2; clone_size: few; j_call: TRBJ2-2; cdr3_aa: CASSPGGSPGELFF; cdr3_nt: TGTGCCAGCAGCCCCGGTGGTTCCCCCGGGGAGCTGTTTTTT
d_call: -; v_call: TRBV5-1; clone_size: -; j_call: TRBJ2-3; cdr3_aa: CASSLASSYINTDTQYF; cdr3_nt: TGCGCCAGCAGCTTGGCCAGCTCTTACATCAACACAGATACGCAGTATTTT
d_call: TRBD2; v_call: TRBV5-1; clone_size: -; j_call: TRBJ2-5; cdr3_aa: CASSPSPSGRWETQYF; cdr3_nt: TGCGCCAGCAGCCCGAGCCCTAGCGGGAGGTGGGAGACCCAGTACTTC
d_call: -; v_call: TRBV4-2; clone_size: few; j_call: TRBJ2-5; cdr3_aa: CASSQGGAEETQYF; cdr3_nt: TGTGCCAGCAGCCAAGGGGGGGCGGAAGAGACCCAGTACTTC
d_call: -; v_call: TRBV20-1; clone_size: once; j_call: TRBJ2-4; cdr3_aa: CSAAHRDIQYF; cdr3_nt: TGCAGTGCTGCCCACAGGGACATTCAGTACTTC
d_call: -; v_call: TRBV3-1; clone_size: -; j_call: TRBJ2-7; cdr3_aa: CASSQGYLDYEQYF; cdr3_nt: TGTGCCAGCAGCCAAGGGTATCTGGACTACGAGCAGTACTTC
d_call: -; v_call: TRBV6-5; clone_size: -; j_call: TRBJ2-3; cdr3_aa: CASRGDRLTDTQYF; cdr3_nt: TGTGCCAGCAGGGGGGACCGACTCACAGATACGCAGTATTTT
d_call: -; v_call: TRBV7-2; clone_size: few; j_call: TRBJ2-7; cdr3_aa: CASSTRTASEPYEQYF; cdr3_nt: TGTGCCAGCAGCACTCGGACAGCTTCGGAGCCCTACGAGCAGTACTTC
d_call: TRBD2; v_call: TRBV11-1; clone_size: few; j_call: TRBJ2-7; cdr3_aa: CASSAGTTNYEQYF; cdr3_nt: TGTGCCAGCAGCGCCGGGACTACCAACTACGAGCAGTACTTC
d_call: -; v_call: TRBV9; clone_size: -; j_call: TRBJ2-7; cdr3_aa: CASSVGGQSVYEQYF; cdr3_nt: TGTGCCAGCAGCGTAGGTGGACAGAGTGTTTACGAGCAGTACTTC
d_call: -; v_call: TRBV6-6; clone_size: -; j_call: TRBJ1-4; cdr3_aa: CASSYWGRTNEKLFF; cdr3_nt: TGTGCCAGCAGTTACTGGGGACGGACTAATGAAAAACTGTTTTTT
d_call: -; v_call: TRBV10-3; clone_size: -; j_call: TRBJ2-7; cdr3_aa: CASRIYGTDEQYF; cdr3_nt: TGTGCCAGCAGGATATACGGGACGGACGAGCAGTACTTC
d_call: -; v_call: TRBV28; clone_size: -; j_call: TRBJ2-5; cdr3_aa: CASSPSGSGKETQYF; cdr3_nt: TGTGCCAGCAGTCCTTCGGGCTCGGGGAAAGAGACCCAGTACTTC
d_call: -; v_call: TRBV7-2; clone_size: -; j_call: TRBJ2-7; cdr3_aa: CASTGRRSSYEQYF; cdr3_nt: TGTGCCAGCACCGGACGGAGGAGCTCCTACGAGCAGTACTTC
d_call: TRBD1; v_call: TRBV24-1; clone_size: once; j_call: TRBJ1-2; cdr3_aa: CATSDDNRGGYGYTF; cdr3_nt: TGTGCCACCAGTGATGACAACAGGGGAGGCTATGGCTACACCTTC
d_call: -; v_call: TRBV29-1; clone_size: -; j_call: TRBJ1-1; cdr3_aa: CSVERGGRTFF; cdr3_nt: TGCAGCGTTGAAAGAGGTGGGAGAACTTTCTTT